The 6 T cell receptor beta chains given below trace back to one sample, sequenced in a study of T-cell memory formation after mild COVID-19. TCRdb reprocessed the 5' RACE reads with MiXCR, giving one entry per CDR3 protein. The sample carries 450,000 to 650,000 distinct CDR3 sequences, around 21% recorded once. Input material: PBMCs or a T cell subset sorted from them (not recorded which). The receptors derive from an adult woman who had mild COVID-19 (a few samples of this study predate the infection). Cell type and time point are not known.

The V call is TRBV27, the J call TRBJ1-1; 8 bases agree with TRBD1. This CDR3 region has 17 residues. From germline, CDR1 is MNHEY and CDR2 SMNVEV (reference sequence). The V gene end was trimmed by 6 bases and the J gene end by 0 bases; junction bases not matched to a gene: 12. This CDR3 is CASRSDRVTVMNTEAFF. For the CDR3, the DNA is TGTGCCAGCAGATCGGACAGGGTCACCGTCATGAACACTGAAGCTTTCTTT.

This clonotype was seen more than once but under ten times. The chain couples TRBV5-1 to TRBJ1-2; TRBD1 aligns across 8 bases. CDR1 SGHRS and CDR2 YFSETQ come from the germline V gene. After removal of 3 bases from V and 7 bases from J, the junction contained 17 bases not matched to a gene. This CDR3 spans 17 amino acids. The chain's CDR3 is CASSSSPTAGQEGGYTF. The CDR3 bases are TGCGCCAGCAGCTCCTCCCCGACCGCGGGACAGGAGGGTGGCTACACCTTC.

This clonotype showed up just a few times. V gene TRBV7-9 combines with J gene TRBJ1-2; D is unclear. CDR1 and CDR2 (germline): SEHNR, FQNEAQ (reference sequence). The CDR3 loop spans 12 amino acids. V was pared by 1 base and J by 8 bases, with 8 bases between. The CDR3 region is CASSLDSSGYTF. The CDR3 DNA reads TGTGCCAGCAGCTTAGACAGTTCCGGCTACACCTTC.

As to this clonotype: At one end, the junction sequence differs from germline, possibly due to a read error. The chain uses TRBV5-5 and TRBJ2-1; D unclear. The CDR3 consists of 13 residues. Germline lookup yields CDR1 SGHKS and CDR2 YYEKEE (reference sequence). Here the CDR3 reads CGSRPTYYNEQFF. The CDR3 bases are TGTGGCAGCAGACCGACATATTACAATGAGCAGTTCTTC.

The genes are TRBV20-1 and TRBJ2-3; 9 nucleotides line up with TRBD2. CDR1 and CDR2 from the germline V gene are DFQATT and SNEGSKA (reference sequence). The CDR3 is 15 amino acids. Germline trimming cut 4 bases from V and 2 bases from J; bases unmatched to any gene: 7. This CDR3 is CSATETSGFTDTQYF. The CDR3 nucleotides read TGCAGTGCTACGGAGACTAGCGGATTCACAGATACGCAGTATTTT.

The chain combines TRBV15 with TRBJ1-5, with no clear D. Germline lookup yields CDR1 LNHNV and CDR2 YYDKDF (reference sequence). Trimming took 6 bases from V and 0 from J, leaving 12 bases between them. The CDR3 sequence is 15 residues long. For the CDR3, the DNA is TGTGCCACCAGTGCGCAGATCAATAGCAATCAGCCCCAGCATTTT. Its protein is CATSAQINSNQPQHF. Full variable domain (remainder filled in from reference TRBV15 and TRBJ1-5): DAMVIQNPRYQVTQFGKPVTLSCSQTLNHNVMYWYQQKSSQAPKLLFHYYDKDFNNEADTPDNFQSRRPNTSFCFLDIRSPGLGDTAMYLCATSAQINSNQPQHFGDGTRLSIL.